The source of this T cell receptor (beta chain) is a study of molecular identifiers for immune sequencing clone quantification. To note about this clonotype: Its antigen is as yet unknown.

TCRdb used MiXCR to reprocess the PCR reads, holding one entry per CDR3 protein. The table shows around 470,000 distinct CDR3 sequences, with 20% to 25% occurring only once. Libraries used roughly 18,000 to 1,000,000 sorted naive CD8 T cells and 10%, 30% or 50% RNA input. Naive CD8 T cells, phenotype CD8+CD4-CCR7+CD45RA+, were sorted. Study-level results: Spiked-in Jurkat TCR RNA corresponding to one cell was reported as detectable against 750,000 to 1,000,000 naive cells. In cases of identical TCR molecules sharing a barcode, highly expanded clone sizes could be underestimated.

The CDR3 extends over 17 amino acids. V was clipped by 5 bases and J by 5 bases; unmatched bases: 13. The receptor was derived from a human donor in good health. Some libraries in this study had Jurkat cell RNA spiked in. Sequenced material: naive CD8+ T cells from blood, with Jurkat cell RNA spiked in. Regarding subset: FACS-sorted CD8+CD4-CCR7+CD45RA+ naive T cells. The gene calls are TRBV12-3 or TRBV12-4 and TRBJ2-2; TRBD2 aligns across 8 bases. CDR3 sequence: CASSALSGGGWTGELFF. CDR3 coding DNA: TGTGCCAGCAGTGCGCTATCGGGGGGGGGATGGACCGGGGAGCTGTTTTTT.